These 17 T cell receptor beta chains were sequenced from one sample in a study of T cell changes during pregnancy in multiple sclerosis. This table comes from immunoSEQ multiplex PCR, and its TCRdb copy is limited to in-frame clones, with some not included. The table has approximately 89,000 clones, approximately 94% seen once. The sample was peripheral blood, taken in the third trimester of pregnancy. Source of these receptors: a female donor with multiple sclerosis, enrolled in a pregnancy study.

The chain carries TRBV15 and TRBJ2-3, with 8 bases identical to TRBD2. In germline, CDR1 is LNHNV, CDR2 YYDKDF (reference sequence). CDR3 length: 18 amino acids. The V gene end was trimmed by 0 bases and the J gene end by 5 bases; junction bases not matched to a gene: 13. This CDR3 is CATSRDYNLVAGQDTQYF. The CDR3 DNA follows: TGTGCCACCAGCAGAGATTATAACTTGGTAGCGGGGCAAGATACGCAGTATTTT.

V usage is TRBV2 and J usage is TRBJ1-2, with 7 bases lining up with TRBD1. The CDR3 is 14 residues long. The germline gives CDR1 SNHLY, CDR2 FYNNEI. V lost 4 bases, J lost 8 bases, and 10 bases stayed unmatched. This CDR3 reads CASSGRQGSRGYTF. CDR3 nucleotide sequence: TGTGCCAGCAGTGGTCGACAGGGCTCAAGGGGCTACACCTTC.

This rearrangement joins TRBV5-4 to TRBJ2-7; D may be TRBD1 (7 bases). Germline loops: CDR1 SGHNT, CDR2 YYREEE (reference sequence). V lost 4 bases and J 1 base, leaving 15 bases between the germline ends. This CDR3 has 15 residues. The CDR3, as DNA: TGTGCCAGCAGCGGAGGGACAGTCGCGTCCTACGAGCAGTACTTC. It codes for CASSGGTVASYEQYF.

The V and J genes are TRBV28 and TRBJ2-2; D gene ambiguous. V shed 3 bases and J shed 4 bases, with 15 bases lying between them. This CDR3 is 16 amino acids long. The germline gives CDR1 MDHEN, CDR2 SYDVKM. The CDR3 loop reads CASSFRSPVATGELFF. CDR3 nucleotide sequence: TGTGCCAGCAGTTTTCGGAGTCCGGTAGCCACCGGGGAGCTGTTTTTT.

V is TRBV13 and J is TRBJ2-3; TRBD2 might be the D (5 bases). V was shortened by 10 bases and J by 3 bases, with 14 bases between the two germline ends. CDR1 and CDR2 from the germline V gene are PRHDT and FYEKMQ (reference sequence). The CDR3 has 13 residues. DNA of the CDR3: TGTGCCACTAACCCCCGGGGAACAGATACGCAGTATTTT. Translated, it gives CATNPRGTDTQYF.

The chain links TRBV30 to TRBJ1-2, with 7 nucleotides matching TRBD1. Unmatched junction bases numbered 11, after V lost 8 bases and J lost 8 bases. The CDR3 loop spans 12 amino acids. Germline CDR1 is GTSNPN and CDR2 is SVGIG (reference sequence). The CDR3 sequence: CAGTAGQMGYTF. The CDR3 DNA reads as TGTGCCGGGACGGCGGGACAGATGGGCTACACCTTC.

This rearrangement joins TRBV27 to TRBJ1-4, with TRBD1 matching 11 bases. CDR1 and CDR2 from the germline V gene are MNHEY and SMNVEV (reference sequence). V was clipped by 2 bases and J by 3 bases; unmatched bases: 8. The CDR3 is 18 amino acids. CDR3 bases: TGTGCCAGCAGTTTAGTCGGACAGGGGGCGGCGGCTAATGAAAAACTGTTTTTT. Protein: CASSLVGQGAAANEKLFF.

The CDR3 spells CSAGTGNNEQYF. Written as DNA, the CDR3 is TGCAGCGCCGGGACAGGGAACAACGAGCAGTACTTC. V gene TRBV29-1 combines with J gene TRBJ2-7, with 9 bases fitting TRBD1. The length of the CDR3 is 12 residues. Germline CDR1 reads SQVTM; CDR2 reads ANQGSEA. The junction had 6 bases not matched to a gene; V was cut back by 7 bases and J by 5 bases.

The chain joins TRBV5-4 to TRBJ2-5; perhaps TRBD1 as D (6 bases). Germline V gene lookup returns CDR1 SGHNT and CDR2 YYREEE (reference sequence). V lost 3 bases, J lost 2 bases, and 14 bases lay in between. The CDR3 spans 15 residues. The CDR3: CASSSGRGEQETQYF. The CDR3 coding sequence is TGTGCCAGCAGCTCAGGCAGGGGAGAACAAGAGACCCAGTACTTC.

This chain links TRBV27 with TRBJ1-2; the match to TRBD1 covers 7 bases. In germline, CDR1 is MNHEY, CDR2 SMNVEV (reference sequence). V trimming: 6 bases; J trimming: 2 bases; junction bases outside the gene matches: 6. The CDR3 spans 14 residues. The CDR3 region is CASRRQGDNYGYTF. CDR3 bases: TGTGCCAGCAGGAGACAGGGCGACAACTATGGCTACACCTTC.

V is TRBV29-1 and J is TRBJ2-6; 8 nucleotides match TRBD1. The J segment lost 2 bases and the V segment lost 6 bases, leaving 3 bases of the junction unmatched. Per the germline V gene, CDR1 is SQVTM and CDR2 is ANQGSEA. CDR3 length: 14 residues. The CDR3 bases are TGCAGCGTCCTACAGGGGGCTGGGGCCAACGTCCTGACTTTC. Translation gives CSVLQGAGANVLTF.

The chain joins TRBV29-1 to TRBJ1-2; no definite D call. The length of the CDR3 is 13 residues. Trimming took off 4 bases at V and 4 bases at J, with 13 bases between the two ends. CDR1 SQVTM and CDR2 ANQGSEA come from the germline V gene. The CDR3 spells CSVVVPPGYGYTF. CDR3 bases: TGCAGCGTTGTGGTTCCTCCAGGCTATGGCTACACCTTC.

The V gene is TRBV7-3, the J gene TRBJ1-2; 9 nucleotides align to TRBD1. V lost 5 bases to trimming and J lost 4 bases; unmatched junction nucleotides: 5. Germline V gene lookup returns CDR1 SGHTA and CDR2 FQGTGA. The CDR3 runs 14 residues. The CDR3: CASSPGQGPYGYTF. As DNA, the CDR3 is TGTGCCAGCAGCCCAGGACAGGGGCCCTATGGCTACACCTTC.

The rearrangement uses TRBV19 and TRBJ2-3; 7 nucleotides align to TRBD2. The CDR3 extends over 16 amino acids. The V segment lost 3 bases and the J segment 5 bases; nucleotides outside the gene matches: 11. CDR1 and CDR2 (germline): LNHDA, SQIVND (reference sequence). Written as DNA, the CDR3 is TGTGCCAGTAGTATGGTTGGCGGGGGAAACATAGATACGCAGTATTTT. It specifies CASSMVGGGNIDTQYF. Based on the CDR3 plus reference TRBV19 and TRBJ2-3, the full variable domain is DGGITQSPKYLFRKEGQNVTLSCEQNLNHDAMYWYRQDPGQGLRLIYYSQIVNDFQKGDIAEGYSVSREKKESFPLTVTSAQKNPTAFYLCASSMVGGGNIDTQYFGPGTRLTVL.

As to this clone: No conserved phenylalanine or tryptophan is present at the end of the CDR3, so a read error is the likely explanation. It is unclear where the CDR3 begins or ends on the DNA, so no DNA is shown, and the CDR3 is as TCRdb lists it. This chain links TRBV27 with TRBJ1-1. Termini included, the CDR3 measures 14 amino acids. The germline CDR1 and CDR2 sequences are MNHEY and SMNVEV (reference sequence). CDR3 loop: CASSLCRIGEGGLG.

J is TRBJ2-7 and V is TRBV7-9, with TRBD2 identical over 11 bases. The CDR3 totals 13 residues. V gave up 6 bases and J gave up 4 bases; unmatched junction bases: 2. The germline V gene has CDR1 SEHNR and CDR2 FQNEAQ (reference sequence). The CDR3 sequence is CASRLAGAYEQYF. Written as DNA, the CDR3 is TGTGCCAGCAGACTAGCGGGGGCGTACGAGCAGTACTTC.

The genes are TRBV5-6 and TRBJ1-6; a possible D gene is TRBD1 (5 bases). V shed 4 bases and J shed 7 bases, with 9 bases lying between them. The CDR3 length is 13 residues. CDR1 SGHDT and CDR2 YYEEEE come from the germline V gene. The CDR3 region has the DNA TGTGCCAGCAGCCAAGACAGAAATTCACCCCTCCACTTT. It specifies CASSQDRNSPLHF. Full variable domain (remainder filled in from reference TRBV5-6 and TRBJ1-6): DAGVTQSPTHLIKTRGQQVTLRCSPKSGHDTVSWYQQALGQGPQFIFQYYEEEERQRGNFPDRFSGHQFPNYSSELNVNALLLGDSALYLCASSQDRNSPLHFGNGTRLTVT.